This TCR beta chain was obtained from a study of shared clonotypes between healthy human individuals. Whole-study findings and limits: A generally larger estimated richness was seen in naive subsets than in memory subsets. Large depth notwithstanding, sorted-subset sequencing proved incomplete by rarefaction.

This table comes from immunoSEQ multiplex PCR, and its TCRdb copy is limited to in-frame clones, with some not included. The sample shows about 1.1 million clones, about 80% of them seen only once. As concerns this clone: Its cognate antigen is unknown.

Per germline, CDR1 SEHNR and CDR2 FQNEAQ (reference sequence). V was pared by 5 bases and J by 9 bases, with 12 bases of the junction left unmatched. CDR3 length: 15 residues. The receptor's source is a man aged 18 to 30 in good health. Some clones in this sample may be carry-over from other donors' samples. Sequencing used memory CD4+ T cells from PBMCs. The subset was: CD45RA-negative fraction. The chain carries TRBV7-9 and TRBJ2-1; 8 bases line up with TRBD1. The CDR3 protein is CASSPTGQAHAEQFF. DNA for the CDR3: TGTGCCAGCAGCCCCACGGGACAGGCTCATGCTGAGCAGTTCTTC.